This T cell receptor (beta chain) was observed in a study of identical twins. MiXCR, run by TCRdb on the 5' RACE reads, gives a single entry per CDR3 protein. The sample yields a few hundred thousand distinct CDR3 sequences, roughly 15% seen once. V was shortened by 11 bases and J by 2 bases, with 10 bases between the two germline ends. CDR1 is LNHDA, CDR2 SQIVND, per germline (reference sequence). This CDR3 comprises 12 residues. The table lists this clonotype with a few counts. The sample was also reused in another study, on yellow fever vaccine responses in identical twins.

The rearrangement links TRBV19 to TRBJ1-5; perhaps TRBD1 as D (6 bases). The clonotype comes from a woman in her late teens or twenties in good health. Sequenced material: CD4+ T cells sorted from blood. CDR3 DNA sequence: TGTGCCCTGGGGGCCGGCAATCAGCCCCAGCATTTT. Amino acid sequence: CALGAGNQPQHF.